One sample yielded the 30 T cell receptor beta chains listed below, sequenced in a study of cytomegalovirus exposure and HLA in healthy donors. Primers for the PCR totalled 60 Vbeta and 13 Jbeta. Sequencing used immunoSEQ multiplex PCR; TCRdb keeps in-frame clones, though not all of them. Of 80,000 to 90,000 clones listed, 70% to 85% were seen once; the top ten hold approximately 3%. Source material: PBMCs. These receptors all come from a young man in good health and CMV-seronegative.

This sequence joins TRBV30 and TRBJ1-1; TRBD1 is a possible D gene (6 bases). Trimming pared 4 bases from V and 3 bases from J, leaving 15 bases between. This CDR3 has 14 amino acids. Looked up from germline, CDR1 is GTSNPN and CDR2 is SVGIG (reference sequence). As DNA, the CDR3 is TGTGCCTGGACGGAAGTATCAGGGGACACTGAAGCTTTCTTT. The encoded protein is CAWTEVSGDTEAFF.

The V and J genes are TRBV9 and TRBJ2-3; 13 bases are shared with TRBD2. V was pared by 0 bases and J by 5 bases, with 3 bases of the junction left unmatched. Germline CDR1 and CDR2: SGDLS and YYNGEE. The CDR3 length is 16 residues. CDR3 DNA sequence: TGTGCCAGCAGCGTAGCTGGGACTAGCGGGGTAGATACGCAGTATTTT. It specifies CASSVAGTSGVDTQYF.

V usage is TRBV19 and J usage is TRBJ1-1; the D is unclear. Trimming pared 4 bases from V and 1 base from J, leaving 7 bases between. The germline CDR1 and CDR2 sequences are LNHDA and SQIVND (reference sequence). The CDR3 spans 13 residues. CDR3 nucleotide sequence: TGTGCCAGTAGTAATTTAGCGAACACTGAAGCTTTCTTT. Protein product: CASSNLANTEAFF.

The CDR3 here is CASSFRTGWNTEAFF. The CDR3 nucleotides are TGTGCCAGCTCATTCAGGACAGGGTGGAACACTGAAGCTTTCTTT. The chain combines TRBV18 with TRBJ1-1; 8 bases map to TRBD1. The junction had 6 bases not matched to a gene; V was cut back by 5 bases and J by 1 base. Germline lookup yields CDR1 KGHSH and CDR2 LQKENI. CDR3 length: 15 residues.

The chain employs TRBV6-5 and TRBJ1-2; 8 bases line up with TRBD1. The ends lost 7 bases at V and 2 bases at J; junction bases unmatched: 6. Germline values: CDR1 MNHEY, CDR2 SVGAGI. The CDR3 has 14 residues. In DNA form, the CDR3 reads TGTGCCAGCACCACTGGGACAGGAAACTATGGCTACACCTTC. Translated, it gives CASTTGTGNYGYTF.

The count of this clone is one. The V and J genes are TRBV5-4 and TRBJ2-2, with 7 bases lining up with TRBD1. J was trimmed by 2 bases and V by 2 bases; bases with no gene match: 6. This CDR3 has 16 amino acids. CDR1 and CDR2 (germline): SGHNT, YYREEE (reference sequence). The CDR3 DNA reads TGTGCCAGCAGCTTAAGAGGGGGCGGCAACACCGGGGAGCTGTTTTTT. Encoded protein: CASSLRGGGNTGELFF.

This chain connects TRBV19 to TRBJ1-5; D unresolved. The V end lost 0 bases, the J end lost 4 bases, and 13 bases lay between the germline ends. Germline CDR1 LNHDA, CDR2 SQIVND (reference sequence). CDR3 length: 16 residues. CDR3 sequence reads: CASSIDAPLQNQPQHF. Here the CDR3 DNA reads TGTGCCAGTAGTATAGATGCCCCTCTACAGAATCAGCCCCAGCATTTT.

This clone occurred once. The V call is TRBV10-3, the J call TRBJ2-5; TRBD1 might be the D (6 bases). The V end lost 0 bases, the J end lost 4 bases, and 12 bases lay between the germline ends. The germline gives CDR1 ENHRY, CDR2 SYGVKD. This CDR3 contains 15 residues. The CDR3 loop reads CAISESKQGIETQYF. The CDR3 DNA sequence: TGTGCCATCAGTGAGTCTAAACAGGGAATAGAGACCCAGTACTTC.

This chain joins TRBV5-4 and TRBJ2-2; 16 nucleotides match TRBD2. The CDR3 extends over 18 amino acids. V was pared by 3 bases and J by 4 bases, with 6 bases of the junction left unmatched. Germline V gives CDR1 SGHNT, CDR2 YYREEE (reference sequence). In DNA form, the CDR3 reads TGTGCCAGCAGCTCCCCGGGACTAGCGGGGGGGCTCACCGGGGAGCTGTTTTTT. It encodes CASSSPGLAGGLTGELFF.

This chain joins TRBV2 and TRBJ1-2, with TRBD1 identical over 11 bases. J lost 2 bases, V lost 1 base, and 3 bases had no gene match. Germline V gene data show CDR1 as SNHLY and CDR2 as FYNNEI. CDR3 length: 16 residues. The CDR3 sequence: CASSEGTGGSNYGYTF. The CDR3 DNA reads as TGTGCCAGCAGTGAAGGGACAGGGGGCTCGAACTATGGCTACACCTTC. Supplemented by reference TRBV2 and TRBJ1-2, the full variable domain reads EPEVTQTPSHQVTQMGQEVILRCVPISNHLYFYWYRQILGQKVEFLVSFYNNEISEKSEIFDDQFSVERPDGSNFTLKIRSTKLEDSAMYFCASSEGTGGSNYGYTFGSGTRLTVV.

The chain is built from TRBV4-1 and TRBJ2-5; D unclear. Per germline, CDR1 MGHRA and CDR2 YSYEKL. V shed 1 base and J shed 5 bases, with 17 bases lying between them. This CDR3 spans 16 amino acids. CDR3 coding DNA: TGCGCCAGCAGCCAAGTCAGCACCTTGGCCGGGGAGACCCAGTACTTC. Translating it yields CASSQVSTLAGETQYF.

This chain joins TRBV19 and TRBJ1-2; 7 nucleotides line up with TRBD1. Germline lookup yields CDR1 LNHDA and CDR2 SQIVND (reference sequence). The CDR3 totals 12 residues. J gave up 8 bases and V 7 bases, and 7 bases lay outside the gene matches. CDR3 in amino acids: CASTPTGRGYTF. The CDR3 coding sequence is TGTGCCAGTACCCCGACAGGGCGCGGCTACACCTTC. Full variable domain (missing parts from reference TRBV19 and TRBJ1-2): DGGITQSPKYLFRKEGQNVTLSCEQNLNHDAMYWYRQDPGQGLRLIYYSQIVNDFQKGDIAEGYSVSREKKESFPLTVTSAQKNPTAFYLCASTPTGRGYTFGSGTRLTVV.

The chain links TRBV7-9 to TRBJ1-2; no clear D gene. Trimming removed 1 base from V and 8 bases from J, with 20 bases in between. This CDR3 has 16 amino acids. Per germline, CDR1 SEHNR and CDR2 FQNEAQ (reference sequence). The CDR3 region has the DNA TGTGCCAGCAGCTTAGGGCTAGCAGGAGCTTCTATGGGCTACACCTTC. It codes for CASSLGLAGASMGYTF.

This chain joins TRBV29-1 and TRBJ1-1; TRBD1 matches 10 bases. The CDR3 has 13 residues. CDR1 and CDR2 (germline): SQVTM, ANQGSEA. The V segment lost 6 bases and the J segment 4 bases; nucleotides outside the gene matches: 5. As DNA, the CDR3 is TGCAGCGTGGCGACAGGGGGCGGCACTGAAGCTTTCTTT. Amino acid sequence: CSVATGGGTEAFF. Looking up the rest from reference TRBV29-1 and TRBJ1-1 gives the full variable domain: SAVISQKPSRDICQRGTSLTIQCQVDSQVTMMFWYRQQPGQSLTLIATANQGSEATYESGFVIDKFPISRPNLTFSTLTVSNMSPEDSSIYLCSVATGGGTEAFFGQGTRLTVV.

As concerns this clone: The identical CDR3 is also encoded by other nucleotide sequences in the sample. The chain couples TRBV9 to TRBJ1-1; TRBD1 aligns across 9 bases. The CDR3 runs to 14 residues. The germline V gene encodes CDR1 SGDLS and CDR2 YYNGEE. The V gene end was trimmed by 4 bases and the J gene end by 8 bases; junction bases not matched to a gene: 9. As DNA, the CDR3 is TGTGCCAGCAGCTTGGGACAGGGCGTGGGCGAAGCTTTCTTT. Translating gives CASSLGQGVGEAFF.

In its sample, this clone was seen a few times. The V and J genes are TRBV19 and TRBJ2-1; 8 bases match TRBD2. This CDR3 contains 16 residues. V lost 5 bases, J lost 8 bases, and 14 bases stayed unmatched. Germline V gives CDR1 LNHDA, CDR2 SQIVND (reference sequence). Here the CDR3 DNA reads TGTGCCAGTAGTTTCCGGGGGGGCCTTCAAATCGATGAGCAGTTCTTC. Translated, it gives CASSFRGGLQIDEQFF.

This clone was found once. The chain combines TRBV13 with TRBJ2-7, with 8 bases matching TRBD1. CDR1 is PRHDT, CDR2 FYEKMQ, per germline (reference sequence). The CDR3 has 16 amino acids. V lost 5 bases to trimming and J lost 2 bases; unmatched junction nucleotides: 11. The CDR3 here is CASSLRQGRGTYEQYF. CDR3 DNA: TGTGCCAGCAGCCTCCGACAGGGGCGCGGGACCTACGAGCAGTACTTC.

The rearrangement uses TRBV11-2 and TRBJ1-2, with TRBD1 matching over 10 bases. The V segment lost 3 bases and the J segment 7 bases; nucleotides outside the gene matches: 5. Germline CDR1 reads SGHAT; CDR2 reads FQNNGV. This CDR3 is 14 amino acids long. The CDR3 loop is CASSFSGTGVGYTF. CDR3 sequence (DNA): TGTGCCAGCAGCTTCTCCGGGACAGGGGTTGGCTACACCTTC.

The genes are TRBV5-1 and TRBJ2-7; TRBD2 is a possible D gene (5 bases). Germline V gives CDR1 SGHRS, CDR2 YFSETQ. V lost 3 bases to trimming and J lost 5 bases, with 18 bases between them. The CDR3 runs to 15 residues. The CDR3, as DNA: TGCGCCAGCAGCTCCACCCTACTAGGAATAGACGAGCAGTACTTC. Residues: CASSSTLLGIDEQYF.

The V call is TRBV7-3, the J call TRBJ1-1; the D is unclear. Per the germline V gene, CDR1 is SGHTA and CDR2 is FQGTGA. The V end lost 4 bases, the J end lost 5 bases, and 11 bases lay between the germline ends. This CDR3 region has 13 residues. The CDR3 protein is CASSSRGITEAFF. The CDR3 DNA reads TGTGCCAGCAGCTCAAGAGGTATTACTGAAGCTTTCTTT.

V usage is TRBV2 and J usage is TRBJ1-2; D is unresolved. Deletions cut 3 bases from V and 8 bases from J, with 16 bases between. In germline, CDR1 is SNHLY, CDR2 FYNNEI. This CDR3 has 14 amino acids. CDR3 protein: CASSEQSARQGYTF. In nucleotides, the CDR3 is TGTGCCAGCAGTGAGCAGTCTGCGAGGCAGGGCTACACCTTC.

The gene calls are TRBV7-2 and TRBJ1-5; 7 nucleotides line up with TRBD1. The V gene end was trimmed by 5 bases and the J gene end by 4 bases; junction bases not matched to a gene: 5. Germline values: CDR1 SGHTA, CDR2 FQGNSA. This CDR3 is built from 14 residues. CDR3 coding DNA: TGTGCCAGCAGCCCCCGGACAGGTAATCAGCCCCAGCATTTT. Protein: CASSPRTGNQPQHF.

This clone was observed a few times. The V and J genes are TRBV2 and TRBJ1-4; TRBD1 is a possible D gene (5 bases). V shed 6 bases and J shed 0 bases, with 11 bases lying between them. Germline lookup yields CDR1 SNHLY and CDR2 FYNNEI. CDR3 size: 15 residues. CDR3 DNA sequence: TGTGCCAGCAGACCCGGGACTGCAACTAATGAAAAACTGTTTTTT. This encodes CASRPGTATNEKLFF.

This chain joins TRBV7-8 and TRBJ1-1; 7 nucleotides match TRBD1. Germline CDR1 SGHVS, CDR2 FQNEAQ. This CDR3 has 17 residues. J lost 1 base, V lost 6 bases, and 14 bases had no gene match. The CDR3 DNA is TGTGCCAGCAGGTTACTAATTACAGGGGTTCAGAACACTGAAGCTTTCTTT. Amino acids: CASRLLITGVQNTEAFF.

A single count supports this clone. The same CDR3 also results from other DNA sequences found in this sample. J is TRBJ1-5 and V is TRBV25-1; 10 bases match TRBD1. V was pared by 3 bases and J by 4 bases, with 0 bases of the junction left unmatched. The CDR3 loop spans 14 amino acids. Germline CDR1 and CDR2: MGHDK and SYGVNS. The CDR3 nucleotides are TGTGCCAGCAGTGAGGGACAGGGGAATCAGCCCCAGCATTTT. It translates to CASSEGQGNQPQHF.

A single count supports this clone. The chain joins TRBV11-1 to TRBJ2-2, with 10 bases matching TRBD2. The CDR3 loop spans 15 amino acids. Losses at the gene ends were 5 bases for V and 7 bases for J; bases not matched to a gene: 7. The germline V gene encodes CDR1 SGHAT and CDR2 FQDESV (reference sequence). CDR3 sequence (DNA): TGTGCCAGCAGCCAAACTACTAGCGGGATCGGGGAGCTGTTTTTT. It codes for CASSQTTSGIGELFF.

This chain joins TRBV25-1 and TRBJ1-6; D is possibly TRBD1 (5 bases). The CDR3 sequence is 14 residues long. Germline V gene data show CDR1 as MGHDK and CDR2 as SYGVNS. Trimming removed 6 bases at V and 6 bases at J, with 12 bases between. The CDR3 coding sequence is TGTGCCAGCAGACGGGGGGGGATTAATTCACCCCTCCACTTT. Its protein is CASRRGGINSPLHF.

V is TRBV19 and J is TRBJ1-1, with D possibly TRBD1 on 5 matching bases. The CDR3 is 15 residues long. V lost 3 bases and J 1 base, leaving 12 bases between the germline ends. Germline V gene lookup returns CDR1 LNHDA and CDR2 SQIVND (reference sequence). The CDR3 spells CASSMGREGNTEAFF. The CDR3 DNA follows: TGTGCCAGTAGTATGGGGCGGGAGGGGAACACTGAAGCTTTCTTT.

The J gene is TRBJ1-1, the V gene TRBV5-4; D remains ambiguous. Per germline, CDR1 SGHNT and CDR2 YYREEE (reference sequence). CDR3 size: 16 residues. V was trimmed by 0 bases and J by 0 bases, leaving 12 bases between them. As DNA, the CDR3 is TGTGCCAGCAGCTTGGCACCTAATACGGTGAACACTGAAGCTTTCTTT. It is translated as CASSLAPNTVNTEAFF.

The J gene is TRBJ1-1, the V gene TRBV15; no definite D call. V dropped 7 bases and J dropped 3 bases, with 15 bases sitting between them. Germline V lookup: CDR1 LNHNV, CDR2 YYDKDF (reference sequence). This CDR3 comprises 14 residues. The CDR3 loop is CATKDREVDTEAFF. CDR3 sequence (DNA): TGTGCCACCAAGGATCGGGAGGTGGACACTGAAGCTTTCTTT.